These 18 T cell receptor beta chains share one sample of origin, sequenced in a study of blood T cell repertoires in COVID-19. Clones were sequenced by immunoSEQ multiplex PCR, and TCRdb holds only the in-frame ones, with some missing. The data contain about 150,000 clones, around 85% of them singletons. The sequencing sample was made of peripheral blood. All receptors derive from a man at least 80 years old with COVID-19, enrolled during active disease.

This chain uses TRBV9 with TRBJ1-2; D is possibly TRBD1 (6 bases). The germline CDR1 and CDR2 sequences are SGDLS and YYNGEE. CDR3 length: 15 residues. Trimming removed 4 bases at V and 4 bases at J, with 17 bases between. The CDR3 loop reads CASSLSGGGGYGYTF. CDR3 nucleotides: TGTGCCAGCAGCCTTTCCGGGGGCGGGGGCTATGGCTACACCTTC. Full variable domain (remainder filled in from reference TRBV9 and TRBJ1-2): DSGVTQTPKHLITATGQRVTLRCSPRSGDLSVYWYQQSLDQGLQFLIQYYNGEERAKGNILERFSAQQFPDLHSELNLSSLELGDSALYFCASSLSGGGGYGYTFGSGTRLTVV.

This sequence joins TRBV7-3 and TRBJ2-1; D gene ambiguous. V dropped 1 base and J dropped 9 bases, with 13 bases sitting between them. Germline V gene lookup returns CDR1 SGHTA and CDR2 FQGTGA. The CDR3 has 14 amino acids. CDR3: CASSLNAAKGEQFF. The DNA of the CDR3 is TGTGCCAGCAGCTTAAACGCGGCCAAAGGTGAGCAGTTCTTC.

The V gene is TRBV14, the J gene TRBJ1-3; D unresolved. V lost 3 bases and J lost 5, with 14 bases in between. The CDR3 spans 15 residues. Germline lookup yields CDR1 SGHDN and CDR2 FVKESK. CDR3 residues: CASSHASPGRNTIYF. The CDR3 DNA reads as TGTGCCAGCAGCCATGCTTCCCCGGGGAGAAACACCATATATTTT.

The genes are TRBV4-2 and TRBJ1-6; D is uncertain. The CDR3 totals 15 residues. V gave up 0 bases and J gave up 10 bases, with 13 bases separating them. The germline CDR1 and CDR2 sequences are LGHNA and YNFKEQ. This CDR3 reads CASSQDKRENSPLHF. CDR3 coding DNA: TGTGCCAGCAGCCAAGATAAGAGGGAGAACTCACCCCTCCACTTT.

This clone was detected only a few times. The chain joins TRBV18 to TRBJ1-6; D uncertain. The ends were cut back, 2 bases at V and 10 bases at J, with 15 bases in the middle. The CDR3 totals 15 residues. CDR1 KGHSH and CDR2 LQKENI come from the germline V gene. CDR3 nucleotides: TGTGCCAGCTCACCAGCCCGGAGCGGGCACTCACCCCTCCACTTT. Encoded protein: CASSPARSGHSPLHF.

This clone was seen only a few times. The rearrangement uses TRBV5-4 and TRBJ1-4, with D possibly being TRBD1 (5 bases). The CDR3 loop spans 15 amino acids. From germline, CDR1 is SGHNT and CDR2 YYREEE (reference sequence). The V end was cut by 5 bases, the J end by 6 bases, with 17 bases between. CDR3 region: CASRGAGPGDEKLFF. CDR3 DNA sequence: TGTGCCAGCAGAGGGGCCGGCCCGGGTGATGAAAAACTGTTTTTT.

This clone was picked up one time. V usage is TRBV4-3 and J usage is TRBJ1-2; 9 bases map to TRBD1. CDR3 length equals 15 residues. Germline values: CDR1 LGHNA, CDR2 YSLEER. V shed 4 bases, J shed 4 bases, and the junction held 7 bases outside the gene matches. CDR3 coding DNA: TGCGCCAGCAGCCCGGGGACAGGGACGGCCTATGGCTACACCTTC. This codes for CASSPGTGTAYGYTF.

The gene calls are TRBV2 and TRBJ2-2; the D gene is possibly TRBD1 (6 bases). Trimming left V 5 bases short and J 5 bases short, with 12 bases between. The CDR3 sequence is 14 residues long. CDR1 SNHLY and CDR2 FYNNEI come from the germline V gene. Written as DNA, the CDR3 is TGTGCCAGCAGTACAGGGTTGTGGACCGGGGAGCTGTTTTTT. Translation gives CASSTGLWTGELFF.

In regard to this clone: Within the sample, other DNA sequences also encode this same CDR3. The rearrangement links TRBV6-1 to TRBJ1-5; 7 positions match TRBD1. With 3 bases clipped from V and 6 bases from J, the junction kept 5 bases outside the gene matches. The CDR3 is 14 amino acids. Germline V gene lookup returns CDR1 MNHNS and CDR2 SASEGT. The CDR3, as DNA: TGTGCCAGCAGTGAGCGACAGGGCGGTCAGCCCCAGCATTTT. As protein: CASSERQGGQPQHF.

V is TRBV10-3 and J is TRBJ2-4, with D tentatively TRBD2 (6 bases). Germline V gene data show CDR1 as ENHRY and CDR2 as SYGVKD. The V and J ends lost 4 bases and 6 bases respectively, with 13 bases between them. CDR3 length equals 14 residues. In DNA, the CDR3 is TGTGCCATCAGTGGGGGGGTTCCCACAAACATTCAGTACTTC. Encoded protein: CAISGGVPTNIQYF.

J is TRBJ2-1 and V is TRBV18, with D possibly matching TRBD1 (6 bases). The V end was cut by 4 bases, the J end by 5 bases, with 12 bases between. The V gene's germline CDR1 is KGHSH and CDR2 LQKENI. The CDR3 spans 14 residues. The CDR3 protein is CASSLQTGDNEQFF. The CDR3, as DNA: TGTGCCAGCTCACTCCAGACAGGAGACAATGAGCAGTTCTTC.

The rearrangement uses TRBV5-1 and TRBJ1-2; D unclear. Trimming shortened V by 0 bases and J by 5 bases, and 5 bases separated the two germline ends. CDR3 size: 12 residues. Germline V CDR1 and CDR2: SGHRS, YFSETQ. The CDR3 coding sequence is TGCGCCAGCAGCTTGGACAGATATGGCTACACCTTC. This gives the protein CASSLDRYGYTF.

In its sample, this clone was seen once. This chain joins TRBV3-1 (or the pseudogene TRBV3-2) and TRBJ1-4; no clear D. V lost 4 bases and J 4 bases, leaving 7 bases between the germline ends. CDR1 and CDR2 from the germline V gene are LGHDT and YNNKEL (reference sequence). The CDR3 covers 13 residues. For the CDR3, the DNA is TGTGCCAGCAGCCCCGGGTATAATGAAAAACTGTTTTTT. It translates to CASSPGYNEKLFF.

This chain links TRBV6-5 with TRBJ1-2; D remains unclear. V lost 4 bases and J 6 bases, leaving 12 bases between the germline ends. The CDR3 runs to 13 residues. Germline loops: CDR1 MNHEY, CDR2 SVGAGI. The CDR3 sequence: CASSFTPYHGYTF. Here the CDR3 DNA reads TGTGCCAGCAGTTTTACACCATACCATGGCTACACCTTC.

The CDR3 loop is CASSALAGGAQGEQFF. The CDR3 DNA reads TGTGCCAGCAGCGCCTTAGCGGGGGGGGCCCAGGGCGAGCAGTTCTTC. The chain carries TRBV5-4 and TRBJ2-1; 11 bases map to TRBD2. The CDR3 runs 16 residues. In germline, CDR1 is SGHNT, CDR2 YYREEE (reference sequence). V trimming: 4 bases; J trimming: 10 bases; junction bases outside the gene matches: 13. Full variable domain (missing parts from reference TRBV5-4 and TRBJ2-1): ETGVTQSPTHLIKTRGQQVTLRCSSQSGHNTVSWYQQALGQGPQFIFQYYREEENGRGNFPPRFSGLQFPNYSSELNVNALELDDSALYLCASSALAGGAQGEQFFGPGTRLTVL.

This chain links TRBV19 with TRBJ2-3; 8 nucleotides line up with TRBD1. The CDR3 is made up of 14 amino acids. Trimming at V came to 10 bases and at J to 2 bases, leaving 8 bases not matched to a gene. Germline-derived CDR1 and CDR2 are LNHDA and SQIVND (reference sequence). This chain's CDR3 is CATGQGPPTDTQYF. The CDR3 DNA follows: TGTGCCACTGGACAGGGCCCGCCCACAGATACGCAGTATTTT.

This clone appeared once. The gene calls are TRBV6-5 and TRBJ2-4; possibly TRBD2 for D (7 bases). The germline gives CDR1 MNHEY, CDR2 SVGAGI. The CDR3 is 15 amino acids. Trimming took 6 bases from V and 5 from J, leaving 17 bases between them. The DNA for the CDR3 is TGTGCCAGCAGGACTAGTGGGGGGGCAGAAAACATTCAGTACTTC. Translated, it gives CASRTSGGAENIQYF.

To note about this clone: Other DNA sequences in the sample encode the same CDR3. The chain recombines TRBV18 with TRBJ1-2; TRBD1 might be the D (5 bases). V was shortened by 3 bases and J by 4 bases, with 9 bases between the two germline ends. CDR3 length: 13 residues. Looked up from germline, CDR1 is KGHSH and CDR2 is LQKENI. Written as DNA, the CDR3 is TGTGCCAGCTCACCGGACACTACCTATGGCTACACCTTC. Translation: CASSPDTTYGYTF.